This TCR beta chain is from a study of T cell clones after liver transplantation. Study-wide background: Liver transplant recipients had immunosuppression withdrawal attempted within 2 years. Apart from three HCV-positive recipients, transplants were for non-autoimmune, non-viral reasons. At least one year of complete immunosuppression withdrawal without enzymes over twice normal defined tolerance.

Trimming took off 7 bases at V and 2 bases at J, with 7 bases between the two ends. This CDR3 is 12 amino acids long. Germline assignment: CDR1 MNHNS and CDR2 SASEGT. Measured with immunoSEQ multiplex PCR; TCRdb has only the in-frame clones, and not every one. The top ten clones hold over 2.5% of a sample with roughly 62,000 clones, about 71% of them seen once. The chain couples TRBV6-1 to TRBJ2-3; no firm D call. The receptor comes from a human patient who received a liver transplant. A share of the T cells may be of graft donor origin. The sample in question was CD4+ T cells from blood, obtained at the approximately 15-month timepoint. The CDR3, as DNA: TGTGCCAGCAAGTCCCTCACAGATACGCAGTATTTT. This encodes CASKSLTDTQYF.